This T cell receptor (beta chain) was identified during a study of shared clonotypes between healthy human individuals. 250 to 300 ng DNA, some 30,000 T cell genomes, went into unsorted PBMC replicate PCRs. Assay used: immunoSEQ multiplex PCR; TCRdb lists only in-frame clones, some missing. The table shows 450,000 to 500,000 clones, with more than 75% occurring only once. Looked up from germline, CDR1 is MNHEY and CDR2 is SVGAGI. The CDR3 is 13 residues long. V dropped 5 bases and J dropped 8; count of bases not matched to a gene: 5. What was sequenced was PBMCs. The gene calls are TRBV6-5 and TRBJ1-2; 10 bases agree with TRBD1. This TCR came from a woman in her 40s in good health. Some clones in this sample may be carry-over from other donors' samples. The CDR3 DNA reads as TGTGCCAGCAGTCCGACAGGGGGCGGGGGCTACACCTTC. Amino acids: CASSPTGGGGYTF.